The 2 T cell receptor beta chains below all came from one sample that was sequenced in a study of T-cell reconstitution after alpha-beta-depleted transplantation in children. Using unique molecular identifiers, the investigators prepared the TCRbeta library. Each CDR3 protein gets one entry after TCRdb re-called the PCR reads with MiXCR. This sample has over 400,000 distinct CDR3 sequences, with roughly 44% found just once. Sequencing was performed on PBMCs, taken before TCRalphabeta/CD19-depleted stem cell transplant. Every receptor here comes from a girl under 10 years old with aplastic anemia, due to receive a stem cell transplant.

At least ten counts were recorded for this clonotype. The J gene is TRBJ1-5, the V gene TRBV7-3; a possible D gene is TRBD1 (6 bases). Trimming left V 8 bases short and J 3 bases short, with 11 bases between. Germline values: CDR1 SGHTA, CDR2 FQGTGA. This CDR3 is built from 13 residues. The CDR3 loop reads CASSPGVNQPQHF. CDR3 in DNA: TGTGCCAGCTCCCCAGGGGTCAATCAGCCCCAGCATTTT.

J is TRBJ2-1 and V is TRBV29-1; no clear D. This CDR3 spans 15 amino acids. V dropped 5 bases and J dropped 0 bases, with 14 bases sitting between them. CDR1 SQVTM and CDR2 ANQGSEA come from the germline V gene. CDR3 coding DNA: TGCAGCGTTAAGTTTAGGTTTAGCTCCTACAATGAGCAGTTCTTC. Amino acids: CSVKFRFSSYNEQFF.